This T cell receptor beta chain is drawn from a study of cytomegalovirus exposure and HLA in healthy donors. Germline-derived CDR1 and CDR2 are SEHNR and FQNEAQ (reference sequence). This CDR3 is built from 16 residues. V lost 1 base and J 4 bases, leaving 15 bases between the germline ends. 13 Jbeta primers and 60 Vbeta primers were used for the PCR. Sequenced by immunoSEQ multiplex PCR; TCRdb stores in-frame clones only, minus some. Counted here are 60,000 or so clones, approximately 83% occurring once; the ten biggest clones make up roughly 10%. The sequence derives from a female donor in good health and CMV-seronegative. V gene TRBV7-9 combines with J gene TRBJ2-3; a possible D gene is TRBD1 (5 bases). Specimen: PBMCs. For the CDR3, the DNA is TGTGCCAGCAGCTTAGTAGGGGCTTTCCTCCCAGATACGCAGTATTTT. Amino acid sequence: CASSLVGAFLPDTQYF. The complete variable domain, with remaining parts taken from reference TRBV7-9 and TRBJ2-3, reads DTGVSQNPRHKITKRGQNVTFRCDPISEHNRLYWYRQTLGQGPEFLTYFQNEAQLEKSRLLSDRFSAERPKGSFSTLEIQRTEQGDSAMYLCASSLVGAFLPDTQYFGPGTRLTVL.